This T cell receptor beta chain was observed in a study of shared clonotypes between healthy human individuals. Study as a whole: Per donor, three plates held CD4 naive cells, three held CD4 memory, two held CD8 naive and one held CD8 memory.

TCRdb keeps only in-frame clones here, not all; method: immunoSEQ multiplex PCR. The sample has about 2 million clones, approximately 95% seen once; the top ten hold 0.13%. The germline V gene encodes CDR1 GTSNPN and CDR2 SVGIG (reference sequence). The CDR3 consists of 15 residues. V gave up 4 bases and J gave up 1 base, with 15 bases separating them. The sequence was obtained from a man aged 18 to 35 in good health. Source material: naive CD4+ T cells sorted from blood. Subset reported: CD45RA+ positively selected. This rearrangement joins TRBV30 to TRBJ2-3; D perhaps matches TRBD2 (6 bases). The CDR3 loop reads CAWTRGGKRTDTQYF. In DNA, the CDR3 is TGTGCCTGGACGAGGGGCGGGAAACGCACAGATACGCAGTATTTT.